The clone carrying this TCR beta chain was observed a few times. The antigen is not known. The germline V and J ends were trimmed by 4 bases and 0 bases, with 9 bases remaining between them. The CDR3 has 15 amino acids. The germline V gene has CDR1 SNHLY and CDR2 FYNNEI. TCRdb redid the calling of the 5' RACE reads with MiXCR, one entry per CDR3 protein. The table has about 110,000 distinct CDR3 sequences, roughly a sixth seen once. The sample is drawn from a study of T-cell memory formation after mild COVID-19. Points from the study as a whole: The authors did not confirm SARS-CoV-2 specificity of second-wave clones peaking day 37. CD4+ bias marked clones expanding day 15 to 37, unlike balanced contracting clones. Cross-reactive memory appears to have joined, as suggested by some responding clones showing up in pre-infection memory.

The source of this sequence is a man between 18 and 29 years old who had mild COVID-19 (a few samples of this study predate the infection). Cell type and time point are not known. What was sequenced was PBMCs or a T cell subset sorted from them (not recorded which). The chain couples TRBV2 to TRBJ2-2; no definite D call. CDR3 DNA sequence: TGTGCCAGCAGTGTGGATAGGGCGAACACCGGGGAGCTGTTTTTT. Protein sequence: CASSVDRANTGELFF.